The present TCR beta chain was sequenced within a study of graft-versus-host responses after intestinal transplantation. Study observations and caveats: After transplant, early declines in HvG clones were associated with peak levels of circulating GvH clones.

The CDR3 extends over 12 amino acids. The germline V gene has CDR1 MNHEY and CDR2 SMNVEV (reference sequence). Trimming shortened V by 6 bases and J by 4 bases, and 9 bases separated the two germline ends. Sequencing was performed with immunoSEQ multiplex PCR; in TCRdb, only in-frame clones are kept and a portion is missing. The sample includes over 85,000 clones, over 85% of them seen just once. This clone was seen once. Its target is unknown. The chain links TRBV27 to TRBJ1-1; maybe TRBD1 (6 bases). This specimen consisted of unstimulated CD8+ T cells sorted from spleen or lymph node cells, obtained before intestinal transplant. The sequence was obtained from a human donor who received an intestinal transplant. DNA for the CDR3: TGTGCCAGCAGAAGAGGGGGCACTGAAGCTTTCTTT. Translating gives CASRRGGTEAFF.